What follows are 6 T cell receptor beta chains derived from one specimen sequenced in a study of T cells in Graves' hyperthyroidism and ophthalmopathy (dated by TCRdb to the late 2010s). The library was made by multiplex PCR. The data were produced on an Illumina HiSeq 2000. The TCR beta CDR3 regions were amplified from RNA transcripts. A first-round RT-PCR of the TCR CDR3 used the HTBI primer set with the Qiagen OneStep RT-PCR kit. The public reads were reprocessed in TCRdb via fastp at Q25 and MiXCR, keeping in-frame beta chains. Duplicate CDR3 protein sequences are folded into a single record with the most common DNA and genes. Present in this sample are approximately 510,000 distinct CDR3 sequences, less than 25% of which were seen just once. More than 20% of the sample is in the top ten clones. Sequencing was performed on blood. The origin of the receptors is a man between 18 and 29 years old with Graves' hyperthyroidism.

The CDR3: CAISGSRILAGPEGETQYF. DNA for the CDR3: TGTGCCATCAGTGGGTCGAGGATCCTAGCGGGGCCCGAGGGGGAGACCCAGTACTTC. This sequence joins TRBV10-3 and TRBJ2-5; 9 bases match TRBD2. Germline CDR1 ENHRY, CDR2 SYGVKD. V trimming: 4 bases; J trimming: 5 bases; junction bases outside the gene matches: 20. The CDR3 length is 19 residues.

At least ten counts were recorded for this clonotype. This sequence joins TRBV20-1 and TRBJ1-2; D is unresolved. Trimming took off 0 bases at V and 1 base at J, with 12 bases between the two ends. This CDR3 region has 15 residues. Germline assignment: CDR1 DFQATT and CDR2 SNEGSKA (reference sequence). DNA of the CDR3: TGCAGTGCTAGAGATAGGCCCGATTATAACTATGGCTACACCTTC. Residues: CSARDRPDYNYGYTF.

This clonotype was seen repeatedly, ten times or more. The CDR3: CASSATGSYNSPLHF. The CDR3 DNA is TGTGCCAGCAGTGCGACAGGGTCCTATAATTCACCCCTCCACTTT. The gene calls are TRBV28 and TRBJ1-6, with 7 bases identical to TRBD1. From germline, CDR1 is MDHEN and CDR2 SYDVKM. The CDR3 length is 15 residues. J gave up 1 base and V 5 bases, and 2 bases lay outside the gene matches.

At least ten counts were recorded for this clonotype. The chain recombines TRBV12-3 or TRBV12-4 with TRBJ2-2, with D possibly TRBD1 on 6 matching bases. V lost 9 bases to trimming and J lost 1 base, with 9 bases between them. This CDR3 region has 13 residues. The CDR3, as DNA: TGTGCCAGTACACAGGGGAACACCGGGGAGCTGTTTTTT. As protein: CASTQGNTGELFF.

In this sample, this clonotype turned up many times. The chain is built from TRBV6-5 and TRBJ1-2, with 11 bases identical to TRBD1. The CDR3 consists of 15 residues. After removal of 3 bases from V and 6 bases from J, the junction contained 6 bases not matched to a gene. Germline loops: CDR1 MNHEY, CDR2 SVGAGI. The CDR3, as DNA: TGTGCCAGCAGTTATGGGGGACAGGGGGGAGATGGCTACACCTTC. Protein sequence: CASSYGGQGGDGYTF.

Worth noting for this clonotype: One junction end does not reproduce the germline sequence, and a read error may be involved. The chain combines TRBV28 with TRBJ1-1; D call uncertain. The CDR3 runs 15 residues. The germline CDR1 and CDR2 sequences are MDHEN and SYDVKM. The CDR3 loop reads CASSTYSRMNTDAFF. CDR3 DNA: TGTGCCAGCAGTACATACAGCCGCATGAACACTGATGCTTTCTTT.